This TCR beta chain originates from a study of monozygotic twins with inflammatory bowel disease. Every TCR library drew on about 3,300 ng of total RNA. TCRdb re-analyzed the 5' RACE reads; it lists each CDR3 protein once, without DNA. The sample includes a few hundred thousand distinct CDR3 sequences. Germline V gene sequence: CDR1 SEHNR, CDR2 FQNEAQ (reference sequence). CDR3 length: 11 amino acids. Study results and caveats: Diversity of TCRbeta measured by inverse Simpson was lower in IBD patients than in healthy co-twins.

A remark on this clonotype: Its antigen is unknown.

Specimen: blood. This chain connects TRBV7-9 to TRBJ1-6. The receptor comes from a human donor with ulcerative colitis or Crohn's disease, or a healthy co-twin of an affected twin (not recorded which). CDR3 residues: CASSTPVSLHF.